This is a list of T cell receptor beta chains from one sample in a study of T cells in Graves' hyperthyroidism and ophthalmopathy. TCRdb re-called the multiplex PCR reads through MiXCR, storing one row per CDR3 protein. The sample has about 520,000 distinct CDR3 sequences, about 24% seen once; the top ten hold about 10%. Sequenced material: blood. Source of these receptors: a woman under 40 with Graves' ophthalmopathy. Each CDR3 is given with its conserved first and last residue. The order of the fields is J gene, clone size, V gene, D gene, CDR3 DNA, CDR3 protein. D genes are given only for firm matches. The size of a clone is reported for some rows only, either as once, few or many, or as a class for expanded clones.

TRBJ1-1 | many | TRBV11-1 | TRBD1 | TGTGCCAGCAGCCCCAGTATTGTGGGACAGGGGAACACTGAAGCTTTCTTT | CASSPSIVGQGNTEAFF
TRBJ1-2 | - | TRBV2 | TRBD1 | TGTGCCAGCAGTGTCCCAGGGGGAGGCTATGGCTACACCTTC | CASSVPGGGYGYTF
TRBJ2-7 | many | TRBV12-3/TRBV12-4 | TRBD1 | TGTGCCAGCACCGTCGGGACAGCCTACGAGCAGTACTTC | CASTVGTAYEQYF
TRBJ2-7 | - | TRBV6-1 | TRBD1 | TGTGCCAGCACTACGGGACAGGACAAACGCTACGAGCAGTACTTC | CASTTGQDKRYEQYF
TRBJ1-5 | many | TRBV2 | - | TGTGCCAGCAGTGATGCGGGGGCAGATCAGCCCCAGCATTTT | CASSDAGADQPQHF
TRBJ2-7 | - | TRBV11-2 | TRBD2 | TGTGCCAGCAGCTTATCACCGGGACTAGCGGGAGGTGACGAGCAGTACTTC | CASSLSPGLAGGDEQYF
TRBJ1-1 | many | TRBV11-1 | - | TGTGCCAGCAGCTCCCCAGGGACCACTGAAGCTTTCTTT | CASSSPGTTEAFF
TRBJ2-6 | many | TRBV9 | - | TGTGCCAGCAGCGCAACAGGGTACTCTGGGGCCAACGTCCTGACTTTC | CASSATGYSGANVLTF
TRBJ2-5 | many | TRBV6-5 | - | TGTGCCAGCAGTTACTTGGGGGACCAAGAGACCCAGTACTTC | CASSYLGDQETQYF
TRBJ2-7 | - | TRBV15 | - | TGTGCCACCAGCAGAGAGAGAGTATCTGGCTACGAGCAGTACTTC | CATSRERVSGYEQYF
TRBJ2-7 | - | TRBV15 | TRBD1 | TGTGCCACCAGCAGAAAGACAGGGTCCCACTACGAGCAGTACTTC | CATSRKTGSHYEQYF